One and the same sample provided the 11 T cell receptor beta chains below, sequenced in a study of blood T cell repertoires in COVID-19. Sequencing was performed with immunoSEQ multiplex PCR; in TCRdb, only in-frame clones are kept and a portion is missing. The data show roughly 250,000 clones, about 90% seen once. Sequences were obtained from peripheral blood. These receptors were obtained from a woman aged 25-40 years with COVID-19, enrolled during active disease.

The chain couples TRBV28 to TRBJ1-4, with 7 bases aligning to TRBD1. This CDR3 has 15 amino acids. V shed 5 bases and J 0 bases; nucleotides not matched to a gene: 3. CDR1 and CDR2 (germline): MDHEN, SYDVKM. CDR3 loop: CASSGQVATNEKLFF. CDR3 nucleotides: TGTGCCAGCAGTGGACAGGTTGCAACTAATGAAAAACTGTTTTTT.

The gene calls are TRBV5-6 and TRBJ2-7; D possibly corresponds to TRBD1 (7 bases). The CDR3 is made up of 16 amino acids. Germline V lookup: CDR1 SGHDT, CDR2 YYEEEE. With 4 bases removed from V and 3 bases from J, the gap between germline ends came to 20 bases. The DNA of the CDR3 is TGTGCCAGCAGCAATTACGGAGGGACAGACCACTACGAGCAGTACTTC. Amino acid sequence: CASSNYGGTDHYEQYF.

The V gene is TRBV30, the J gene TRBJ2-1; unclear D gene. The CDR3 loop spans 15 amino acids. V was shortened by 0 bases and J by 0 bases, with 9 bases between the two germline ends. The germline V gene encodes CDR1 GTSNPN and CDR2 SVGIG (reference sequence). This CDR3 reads CAWSVSRSSYNEQFF. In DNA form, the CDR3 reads TGTGCCTGGAGTGTTTCAAGGAGCTCCTACAATGAGCAGTTCTTC.

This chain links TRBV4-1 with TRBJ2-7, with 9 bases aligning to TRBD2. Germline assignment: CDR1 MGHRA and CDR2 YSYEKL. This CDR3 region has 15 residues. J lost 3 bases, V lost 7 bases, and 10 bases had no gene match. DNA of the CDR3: TGCGCCAGCAAACCGGGAGCGGGGGGACTCTACGAGCAGTACTTC. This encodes CASKPGAGGLYEQYF.

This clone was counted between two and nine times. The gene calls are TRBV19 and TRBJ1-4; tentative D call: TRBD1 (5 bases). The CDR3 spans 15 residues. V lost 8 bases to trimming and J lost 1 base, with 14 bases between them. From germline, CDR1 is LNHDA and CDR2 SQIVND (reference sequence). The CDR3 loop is CASRYLQGTNEKLFF. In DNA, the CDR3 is TGTGCCAGTCGCTACCTCCAGGGAACTAATGAAAAACTGTTTTTT. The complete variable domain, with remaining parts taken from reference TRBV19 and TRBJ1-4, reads DGGITQSPKYLFRKEGQNVTLSCEQNLNHDAMYWYRQDPGQGLRLIYYSQIVNDFQKGDIAEGYSVSREKKESFPLTVTSAQKNPTAFYLCASRYLQGTNEKLFFGSGTQLSVL.

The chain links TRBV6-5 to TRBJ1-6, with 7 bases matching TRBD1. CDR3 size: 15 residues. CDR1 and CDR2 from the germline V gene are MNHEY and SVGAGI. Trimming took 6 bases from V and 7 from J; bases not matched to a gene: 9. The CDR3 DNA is TGTGCCAGCAGACAACACAGGGGAGGCAATTCACCCCTCCACTTT. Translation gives CASRQHRGGNSPLHF.

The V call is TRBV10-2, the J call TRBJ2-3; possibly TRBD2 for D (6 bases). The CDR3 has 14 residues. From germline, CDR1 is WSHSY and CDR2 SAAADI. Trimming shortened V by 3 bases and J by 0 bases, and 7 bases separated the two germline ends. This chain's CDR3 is CASSDAGSTDTQYF. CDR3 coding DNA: TGCGCCAGCAGTGATGCGGGGAGCACAGATACGCAGTATTTT.

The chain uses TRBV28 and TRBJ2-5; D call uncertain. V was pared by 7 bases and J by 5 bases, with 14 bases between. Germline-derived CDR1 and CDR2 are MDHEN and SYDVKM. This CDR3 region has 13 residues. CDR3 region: CASNYPHSETQYF. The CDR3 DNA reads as TGTGCCAGCAACTACCCCCACTCGGAGACCCAGTACTTC.

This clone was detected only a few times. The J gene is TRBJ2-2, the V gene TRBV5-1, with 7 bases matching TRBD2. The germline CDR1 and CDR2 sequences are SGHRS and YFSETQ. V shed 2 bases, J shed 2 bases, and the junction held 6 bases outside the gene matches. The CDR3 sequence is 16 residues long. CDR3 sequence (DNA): TGCGCCAGCAGCTTTATCGCTAGCGGTAACACCGGGGAGCTGTTTTTT. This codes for CASSFIASGNTGELFF. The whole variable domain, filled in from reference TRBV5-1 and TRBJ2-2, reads KAGVTQTPRYLIKTRGQQVTLSCSPISGHRSVSWYQQTPGQGLQFLFEYFSETQRNKGNFPGRFSGRQFSNSRSEMNVSTLELGDSALYLCASSFIASGNTGELFFGEGSRLTVL.

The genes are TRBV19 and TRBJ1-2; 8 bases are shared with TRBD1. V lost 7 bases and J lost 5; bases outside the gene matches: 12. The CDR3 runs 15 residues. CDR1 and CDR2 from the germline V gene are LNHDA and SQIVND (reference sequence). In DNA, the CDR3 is TGTGCCAGTACCAAACAGGGACAGGAGGCTTATGGCTACACCTTC. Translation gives CASTKQGQEAYGYTF.

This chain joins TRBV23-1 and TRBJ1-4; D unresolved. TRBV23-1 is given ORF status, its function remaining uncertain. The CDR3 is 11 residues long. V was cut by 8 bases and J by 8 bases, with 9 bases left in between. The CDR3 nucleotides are TGCGCCAGCCGTTTGCGGGAAAAACTGTTTTTT. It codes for CASRLREKLFF.